Shown below are 25 T cell receptor beta chains from a single sample sequenced in a study of glioma-infiltrating T cells. TCR alpha and beta CDR3 regions were amplified from RNA using iRepertoire nested multiplex PCR. TCRdb called the multiplex PCR reads again in MiXCR, with one record for every CDR3 protein. The repertoire holds roughly 350,000 distinct CDR3 sequences, with more than 35% as singletons. The sequenced sample consisted of glioma tissue, nonneoplastic brain tissue, or PBMCs (not recorded which). The origin of the receptors is a human donor with low-grade glioma or glioblastoma, undergoing nonglioma brain surgery, or in good health (not recorded which).

This clonotype was seen a few times. The chain recombines TRBV28 with TRBJ1-4, with D maybe TRBD1 (6 bases). Deletions cut 2 bases from V and 0 bases from J, with 13 bases between. Germline V lookup: CDR1 MDHEN, CDR2 SYDVKM. This CDR3 is 17 amino acids long. The CDR3 region is CASSLVPGHPTNEKLFF. CDR3 sequence (DNA): TGTGCCAGCAGTTTAGTCCCGGGACACCCAACTAATGAAAAACTGTTTTTT. Full variable domain (outside the CDR3, taken from reference TRBV28 and TRBJ1-4): DVKVTQSSRYLVKRTGEKVFLECVQDMDHENMFWYRQDPGLGLRLIYFSYDVKMKEKGDIPEGYSVSREKKERFSLILESASTNQTSMYLCASSLVPGHPTNEKLFFGSGTQLSVL.

Of note for this clonotype: The junction shows a germline mismatch at one end, possibly a read error. The chain employs TRBV28 and TRBJ1-6, with 7 nucleotides matching TRBD1. Germline assignment: CDR1 MDHEN and CDR2 SYDVKM. The CDR3 sequence is 17 residues long. Here the CDR3 DNA reads TGCGCCAGCAGTTTCCCCGAGAGGGGGCTCTATAATTCACCCCTCGACTTT. Translation: CASSFPERGLYNSPLDF.

In its sample, this clonotype was seen many times. The gene calls are TRBV6-2 or TRBV6-3 and TRBJ2-3, with 8 bases fitting TRBD2. The ends lost 2 bases at V and 5 bases at J; junction bases unmatched: 12. The germline V gene has CDR1 MNHEY and CDR2 SVGEGT. CDR3 length: 17 residues. The DNA of the CDR3 is TGTGCCAGCAGTTACCCCGGACTAGCAAACGATGGAGATACGCAGTATTTT. This codes for CASSYPGLANDGDTQYF.

The chain couples TRBV5-1 to TRBJ1-6; 10 nucleotides agree with TRBD1. In germline, CDR1 is SGHRS, CDR2 YFSETQ. Germline trimming cut 6 bases from V and 10 bases from J; bases unmatched to any gene: 7. The CDR3 covers 14 residues. CDR3 loop: CASTSTGGLSPLHF. For the CDR3, the DNA is TGCGCCAGCACCTCGACAGGGGGCCTGTCACCCCTCCACTTT.

This clonotype was found many times. The chain combines TRBV27 with TRBJ2-3, with no clear D. V shed 5 bases and J shed 0 bases, with 12 bases lying between them. The CDR3 is made up of 15 amino acids. CDR1 and CDR2 (germline): MNHEY, SMNVEV (reference sequence). CDR3 sequence (DNA): TGTGCCAGCAGTGATAGCAGTTTTAGCACAGATACGCAGTATTTT. Amino acids: CASSDSSFSTDTQYF.

The gene calls are TRBV4-1 and TRBJ2-3; D unclear. Germline V gene sequence: CDR1 MGHRA, CDR2 YSYEKL. V gave up 0 bases and J gave up 4 bases, with 11 bases separating them. This CDR3 is 15 amino acids long. The CDR3 DNA sequence: TGCGCCAGCAGCCAAGATACGCTGGTCCCAGATACGCAGTATTTT. Translating gives CASSQDTLVPDTQYF.

As regards this clonotype: Mismatch with germline at one junction end may stem from a read error. The V and J genes are TRBV28 and TRBJ2-3, with 7 positions matching TRBD1. The CDR3 length is 14 residues. CDR1 is MDHEN and CDR2 is SYDVKM in the germline V gene. The CDR3 here is CASSSLSGTDKQYF. In nucleotides, the CDR3 is TGTGCCAGCAGTTCCCTTTCCGGGACAGATAAGCAGTATTTT.

To note about this clonotype: A read error may explain this, as a much larger clone is one base away. The chain recombines TRBV6-1 with TRBJ2-5; D is unresolved. In germline, CDR1 is MNHNS, CDR2 SASEGT. V lost 5 bases to trimming and J lost 4 bases, with 17 bases between them. The CDR3 is 15 amino acids. The CDR3 sequence: CASSHLMGLGETQYF. The DNA of the CDR3 is TGTGCCAGCAGTCATCTTATGGGCCTTGGAGAGACCCAGTACTTC.

To note about this clonotype: A much more abundant neighbour one base away suggests this may be a read error. The rearrangement uses TRBV20-1 and TRBJ1-2, with a weak D call TRBD1 (5 bases). Looked up from germline, CDR1 is DFQATT and CDR2 is SNEGSKA (reference sequence). The CDR3 contains 15 residues. The CDR3 region has the DNA TGCAGAAGCCCGGGACGGCAAAACTTAGGTGGTGGCTACACCTTC. Protein sequence: CRSPGRQNLGGGYTF.

This clonotype was seen more than once but under ten times. V is TRBV20-1 and J is TRBJ2-2; 12 bases line up with TRBD2. J was trimmed by 6 bases and V by 6 bases; bases with no gene match: 5. This CDR3 contains 14 residues. Germline CDR1 and CDR2: DFQATT and SNEGSKA (reference sequence). CDR3 protein: CSATASGRAGELFF. The DNA of the CDR3 is TGCAGTGCAACTGCTAGCGGGAGGGCCGGGGAGCTGTTTTTT.

This chain uses TRBV7-2 with TRBJ2-7; 9 bases line up with TRBD2. Germline lookup yields CDR1 SGHTA and CDR2 FQGNSA. CDR3 length: 15 residues. V was clipped by 5 bases and J by 6 bases; unmatched bases: 11. The CDR3 reads CASSEGLARDSEQYF. CDR3 coding DNA: TGTGCCAGCAGCGAAGGACTAGCGCGGGATTCCGAGCAGTACTTC.

The chain links TRBV9 to TRBJ1-2, with D perhaps TRBD1 (6 bases). Per germline, CDR1 SGDLS and CDR2 YYNGEE. Trimming shortened V by 0 bases and J by 3 bases, and 6 bases separated the two germline ends. This CDR3 is built from 13 residues. CDR3 in amino acids: CASSVDRDYGYTF. CDR3 sequence (DNA): TGTGCCAGCAGCGTAGACAGGGACTATGGCTACACCTTC.

This clonotype was counted a few times. The chain couples TRBV4-1 to TRBJ2-1, with TRBD1 identical over 8 bases. Trimming took 2 bases from V and 1 from J; bases not matched to a gene: 4. The CDR3 sequence is 16 residues long. The germline V gene has CDR1 MGHRA and CDR2 YSYEKL. In DNA, the CDR3 is TGCGCCAGCAGCCAACTGACAGGGGTGTCCTACAATGAGCAGTTCTTC. As protein: CASSQLTGVSYNEQFF.

A note on this clonotype: One end of the junction fails to match germline, which may point to a read error. Here the CDR3 DNA reads TGTACCTGGAGTGCTTATCAGCCCCAGCATTTT. It translates to CTWSAYQPQHF. The gene calls are TRBV30 and TRBJ1-5; D unclear. From germline, CDR1 is GTSNPN and CDR2 SVGIG (reference sequence). The CDR3 is 11 residues long.

This sequence joins TRBV12-3 or TRBV12-4 and TRBJ1-5; D unresolved. The length of the CDR3 is 15 residues. V lost 5 bases, J lost 3 bases, and 14 bases lay in between. CDR3 protein: CASSQGLQYNQPQHF. The CDR3 nucleotides read TGTGCCAGCAGTCAAGGATTGCAGTACAATCAGCCCCAGCATTTT.

The chain uses TRBV28 and TRBJ2-7; D possibly corresponds to TRBD1 (6 bases). The V gene lost 5 bases and the J gene lost 3 bases, with 20 bases spanning the gap. The CDR3 covers 16 residues. Germline CDR1 reads MDHEN; CDR2 reads SYDVKM. CDR3 sequence (DNA): TGTGCCAGCAGTCTCGTTCCCGGGACATGGGACTACGAGCAGTACTTC. It is translated as CASSLVPGTWDYEQYF. Complete variable domain (other parts from reference TRBV28 and TRBJ2-7): DVKVTQSSRYLVKRTGEKVFLECVQDMDHENMFWYRQDPGLGLRLIYFSYDVKMKEKGDIPEGYSVSREKKERFSLILESASTNQTSMYLCASSLVPGTWDYEQYFGPGTRLTVT.

V gene TRBV12-3 or TRBV12-4 combines with J gene TRBJ1-4; D remains unclear. The CDR3 loop spans 13 amino acids. V was shortened by 5 bases and J by 8 bases, with 12 bases between the two germline ends. The CDR3 loop is CASSLRHVEKLFF. The CDR3, as DNA: TGTGCCAGCAGTCTTAGACACGTCGAAAAACTGTTTTTT.

This clonotype was seen only once. This sequence joins TRBV4-2 and TRBJ2-7; D unclear. The V end lost 1 base, the J end lost 0 bases, and 19 bases lay between the germline ends. CDR1 is LGHNA and CDR2 is YNFKEQ in the germline V gene. The CDR3 length is 18 residues. CDR3 nucleotides: TGTGCCAGCAGCCAAGTTTGGGTGGGCATTACGCCCTCCTACGAGCAGTACTTC. It codes for CASSQVWVGITPSYEQYF.

Remarks on this clonotype: One base away lies a much larger clone, so this may be a sequencing read error. The J gene is TRBJ1-5, the V gene TRBV27, with D tentatively TRBD1 (5 bases). Germline values: CDR1 MNHEY, CDR2 SMNVEV (reference sequence). This CDR3 comprises 15 residues. CDR3 in DNA: TGTGCCAGCAGTCCCTCCGACAGACCCAATCGGCCCCAGCATTTT. Translation: CASSPSDRPNRPQHF.

This clonotype was observed at least ten times. This chain links TRBV7-9 with TRBJ2-5; D assignment may be TRBD1 or TRBD2 (6 bases each). The germline V and J ends were trimmed by 10 bases and 4 bases, with 19 bases remaining between them. The CDR3 is 14 amino acids. Germline CDR1 and CDR2: SEHNR and FQNEAQ (reference sequence). CDR3 in amino acids: CATGGRIRGETQYF. The CDR3 DNA is TGTGCCACCGGGGGCCGAATAAGAGGAGAGACCCAGTACTTC.

As to this clonotype: A much larger clonotype is one base distant, so this may be a read error. The chain employs TRBV6-1 and TRBJ2-5; D not certain. This CDR3 comprises 13 residues. Germline V gene data show CDR1 as MNHNS and CDR2 as SASEGT. CDR3 sequence (DNA): TGTGCTATCAGCAGGATCCTTCAAGAGACCCAGTACTTC. It specifies CAISRILQETQYF.

This clonotype appeared many times. The chain combines TRBV6-5 with TRBJ2-1; D call uncertain. Germline V gene sequence: CDR1 MNHEY, CDR2 SVGAGI. V was cut by 2 bases and J by 8 bases, with 7 bases left in between. This CDR3 comprises 12 residues. CDR3: CASSYGDYEQFF. The CDR3 coding sequence is TGTGCCAGCAGTTACGGAGATTATGAGCAGTTCTTC.

This clonotype was recorded at least ten times. The chain employs TRBV28 and TRBJ1-1, with D hard to call. Per the germline V gene, CDR1 is MDHEN and CDR2 is SYDVKM. This CDR3 region has 10 residues. Deletions cut 7 bases from V and 4 bases from J, with 4 bases between. CDR3 region: CASKGTEAFF. The CDR3 DNA follows: TGTGCCAGCAAGGGCACTGAAGCTTTCTTT.

The rearrangement joins TRBV12-3 or TRBV12-4 to TRBJ1-5; 8 bases fit TRBD1. J lost 6 bases, V lost 5 bases, and 3 bases had no gene match. The CDR3 runs to 13 residues. The CDR3 nucleotides are TGTGCCAGCAGTGCTCAGGGGGCTCAGCCCCAGCATTTT. Its protein is CASSAQGAQPQHF.

Note on this clonotype: A much bigger clone sits one base away, suggesting this may be a read error. The DNA for the CDR3 is TGTGCCAGCAGTCCCGGACGGAGAGATACGCAGTATTTT. Protein: CASSPGRRDTQYF. This chain connects TRBV27 to TRBJ2-3; D is ambiguous. The CDR3 is 13 amino acids. V lost 5 bases and J 5 bases, leaving 11 bases between the germline ends. Germline lookup yields CDR1 MNHEY and CDR2 SMNVEV (reference sequence).